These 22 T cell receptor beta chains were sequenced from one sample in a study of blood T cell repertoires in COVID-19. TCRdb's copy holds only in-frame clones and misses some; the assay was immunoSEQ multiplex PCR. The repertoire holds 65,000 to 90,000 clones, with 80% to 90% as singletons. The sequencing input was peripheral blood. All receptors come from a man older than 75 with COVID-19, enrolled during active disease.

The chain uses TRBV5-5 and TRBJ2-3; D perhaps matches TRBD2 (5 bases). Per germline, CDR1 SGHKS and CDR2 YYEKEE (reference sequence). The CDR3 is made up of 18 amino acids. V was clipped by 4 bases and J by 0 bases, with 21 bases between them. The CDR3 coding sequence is TGTGCCAGCAGCAACCGCGGGCCGCACCCGCTTAGCACAGATACGCAGTATTTT. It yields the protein CASSNRGPHPLSTDTQYF.

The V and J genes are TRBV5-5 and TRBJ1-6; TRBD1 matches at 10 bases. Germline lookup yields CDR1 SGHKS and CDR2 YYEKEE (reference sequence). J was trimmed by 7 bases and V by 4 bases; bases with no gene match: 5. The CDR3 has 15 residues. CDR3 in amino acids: CASSLWTGGNSPLHF. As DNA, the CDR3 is TGTGCCAGCAGCCTATGGACAGGGGGGAATTCACCCCTCCACTTT.

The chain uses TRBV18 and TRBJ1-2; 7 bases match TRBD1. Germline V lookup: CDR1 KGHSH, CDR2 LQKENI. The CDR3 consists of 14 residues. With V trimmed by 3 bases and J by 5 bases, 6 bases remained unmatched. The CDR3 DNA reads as TGTGCCAGCTCACCCATAGGGGGCGAGTATGGCTACACCTTC. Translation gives CASSPIGGEYGYTF.

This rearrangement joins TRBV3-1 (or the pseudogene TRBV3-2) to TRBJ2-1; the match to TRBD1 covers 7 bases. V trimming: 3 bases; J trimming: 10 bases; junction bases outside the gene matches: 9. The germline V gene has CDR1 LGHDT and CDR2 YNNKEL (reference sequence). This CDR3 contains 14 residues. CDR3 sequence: CASSHADRDREQFF. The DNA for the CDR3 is TGTGCCAGCAGCCATGCAGACAGGGATCGCGAGCAGTTCTTC.

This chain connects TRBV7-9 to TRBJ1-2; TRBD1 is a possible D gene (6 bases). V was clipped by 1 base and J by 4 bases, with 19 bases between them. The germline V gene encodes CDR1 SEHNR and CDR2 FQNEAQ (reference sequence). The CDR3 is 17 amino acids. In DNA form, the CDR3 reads TGTGCCAGCAGCTTAGACAGGGCCTTCCAAACTCCCTATGGCTACACCTTC. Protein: CASSLDRAFQTPYGYTF.

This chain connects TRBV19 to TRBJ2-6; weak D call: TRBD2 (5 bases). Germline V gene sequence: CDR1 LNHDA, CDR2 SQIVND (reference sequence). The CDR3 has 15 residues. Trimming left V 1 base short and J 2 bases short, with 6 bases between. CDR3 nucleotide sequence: TGTGCCAGTAGTATAGCGGGGACTGGGGCCAACGTCCTGACTTTC. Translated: CASSIAGTGANVLTF.

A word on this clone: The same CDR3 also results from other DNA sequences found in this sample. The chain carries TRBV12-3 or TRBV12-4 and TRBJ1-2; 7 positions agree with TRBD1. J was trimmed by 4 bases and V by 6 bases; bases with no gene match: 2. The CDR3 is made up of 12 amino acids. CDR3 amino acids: CASSRQGYGYTF. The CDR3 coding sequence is TGTGCCAGCAGCCGACAGGGCTATGGCTACACCTTC.

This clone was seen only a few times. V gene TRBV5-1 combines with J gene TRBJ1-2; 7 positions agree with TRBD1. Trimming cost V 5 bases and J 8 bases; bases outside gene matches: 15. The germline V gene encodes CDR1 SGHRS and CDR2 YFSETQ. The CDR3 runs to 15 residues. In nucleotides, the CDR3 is TGCGCCAGCAGTCGTCAAGCCGGGACAGAATCCGGCTACACCTTC. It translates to CASSRQAGTESGYTF.

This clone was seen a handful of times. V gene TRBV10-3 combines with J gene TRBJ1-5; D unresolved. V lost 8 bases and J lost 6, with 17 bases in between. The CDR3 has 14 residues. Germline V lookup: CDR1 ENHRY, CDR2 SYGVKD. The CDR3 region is CAIAREGGSQPQHF. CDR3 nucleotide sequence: TGTGCCATCGCTCGAGAGGGCGGCAGTCAGCCCCAGCATTTT.

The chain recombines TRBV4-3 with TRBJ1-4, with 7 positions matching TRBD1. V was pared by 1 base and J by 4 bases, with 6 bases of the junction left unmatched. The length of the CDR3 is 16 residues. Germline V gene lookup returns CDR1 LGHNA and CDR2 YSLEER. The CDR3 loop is CASSQAAGTDNEKLFF. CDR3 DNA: TGCGCCAGCAGCCAAGCGGCCGGGACAGATAATGAAAAACTGTTTTTT.

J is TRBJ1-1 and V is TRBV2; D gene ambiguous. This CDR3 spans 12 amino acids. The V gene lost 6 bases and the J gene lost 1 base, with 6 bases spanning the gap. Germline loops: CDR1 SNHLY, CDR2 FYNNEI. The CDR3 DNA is TGTGCCAGCAGGCCAGAGAACACTGAAGCTTTCTTT. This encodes CASRPENTEAFF.

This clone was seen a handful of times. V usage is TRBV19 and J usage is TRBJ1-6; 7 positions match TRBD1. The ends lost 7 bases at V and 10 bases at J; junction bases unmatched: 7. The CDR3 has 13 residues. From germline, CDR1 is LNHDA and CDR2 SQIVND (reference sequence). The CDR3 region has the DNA TGTGCCAGTACTTATACAGGGGAATCACCCCTCCACTTT. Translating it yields CASTYTGESPLHF.

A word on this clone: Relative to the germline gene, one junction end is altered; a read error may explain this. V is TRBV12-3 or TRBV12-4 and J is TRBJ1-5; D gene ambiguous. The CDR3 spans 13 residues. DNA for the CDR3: TGTGCCAGCAGTTTCGACCATGAACAGCCTCAGCATTTT. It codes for CASSFDHEQPQHF.

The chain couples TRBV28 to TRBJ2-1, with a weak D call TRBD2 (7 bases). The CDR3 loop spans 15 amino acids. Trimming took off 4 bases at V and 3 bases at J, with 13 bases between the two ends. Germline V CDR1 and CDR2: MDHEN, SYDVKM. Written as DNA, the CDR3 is TGTGCCAGCAGTTGGGGGGGGCATCTCTACAATGAGCAGTTCTTC. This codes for CASSWGGHLYNEQFF.

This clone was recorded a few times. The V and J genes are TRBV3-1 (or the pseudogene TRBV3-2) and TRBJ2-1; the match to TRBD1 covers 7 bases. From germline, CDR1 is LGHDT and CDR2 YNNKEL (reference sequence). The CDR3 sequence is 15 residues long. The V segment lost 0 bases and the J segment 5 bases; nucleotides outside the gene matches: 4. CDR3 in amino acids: CASSQDQGTDNEQFF. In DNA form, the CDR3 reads TGTGCCAGCAGCCAAGATCAAGGGACAGACAATGAGCAGTTCTTC.

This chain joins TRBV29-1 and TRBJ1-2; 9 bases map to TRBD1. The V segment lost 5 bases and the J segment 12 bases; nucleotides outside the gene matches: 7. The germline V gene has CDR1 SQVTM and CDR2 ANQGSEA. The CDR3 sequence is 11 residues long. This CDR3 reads CSVKRDRDHTF. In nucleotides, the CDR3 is TGCAGCGTTAAGCGGGACAGGGACCACACCTTC.

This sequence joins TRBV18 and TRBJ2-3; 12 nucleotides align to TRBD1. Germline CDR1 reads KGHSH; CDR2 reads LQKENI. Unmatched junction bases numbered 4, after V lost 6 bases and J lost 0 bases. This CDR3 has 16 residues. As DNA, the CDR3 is TGTGCCAGCTCCCGGGGACAGGGGGCGAGCACAGATACGCAGTATTTT. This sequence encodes CASSRGQGASTDTQYF.

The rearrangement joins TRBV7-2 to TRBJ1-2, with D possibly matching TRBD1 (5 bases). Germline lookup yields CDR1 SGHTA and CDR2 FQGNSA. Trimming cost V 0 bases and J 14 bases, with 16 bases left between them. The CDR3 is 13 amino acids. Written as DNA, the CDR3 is TGTGCCAGCAGCTTAGCCCAGGAGGGGCGGAGAACCTTC. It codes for CASSLAQEGRRTF.

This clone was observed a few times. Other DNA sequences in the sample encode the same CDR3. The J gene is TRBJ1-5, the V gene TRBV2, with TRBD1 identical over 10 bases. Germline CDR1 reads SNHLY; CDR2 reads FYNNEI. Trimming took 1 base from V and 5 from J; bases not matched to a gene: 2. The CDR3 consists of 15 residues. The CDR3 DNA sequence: TGTGCCAGCAGTGAAGTCGGGACAGGGGATCAGCCCCAGCATTTT. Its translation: CASSEVGTGDQPQHF.

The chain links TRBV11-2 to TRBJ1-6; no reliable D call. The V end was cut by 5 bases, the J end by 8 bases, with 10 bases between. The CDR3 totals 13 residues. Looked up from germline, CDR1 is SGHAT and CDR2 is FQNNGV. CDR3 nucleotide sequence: TGTGCCAGCAGCCCCAACACCGATTCACCCCTCCACTTT. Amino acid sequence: CASSPNTDSPLHF.

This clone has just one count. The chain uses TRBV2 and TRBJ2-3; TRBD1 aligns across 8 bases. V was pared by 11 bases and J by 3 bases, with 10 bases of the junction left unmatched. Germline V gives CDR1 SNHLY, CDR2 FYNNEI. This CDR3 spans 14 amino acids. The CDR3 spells CAGNGQGVTDTQYF. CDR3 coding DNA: TGTGCCGGCAACGGACAGGGAGTAACAGATACGCAGTATTTT.

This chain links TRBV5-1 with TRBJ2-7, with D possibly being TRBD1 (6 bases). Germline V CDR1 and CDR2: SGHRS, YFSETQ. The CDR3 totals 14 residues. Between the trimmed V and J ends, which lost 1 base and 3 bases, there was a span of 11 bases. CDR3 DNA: TGCGCCAGCAGCTTGCTTACAGGGAACTACGAGCAGTACTTC. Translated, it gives CASSLLTGNYEQYF.